The next 24 T cell receptor beta chains were all read from a single sample in a study of blood T cells in healthy people across ages. For the second PCR, which ran for about 7 to 11 cycles, a sample-barcoded 5' primer and a J-beta primer mix were used. One entry per CDR3 protein, called by TCRdb with MiXCR from the 5' RACE reads. The sample shows 650,000 to 700,000 distinct CDR3 sequences, 52% of them seen only once. Source material: blood. The receptors derive from a woman over 75 in good health.

The V call is TRBV20-1, the J call TRBJ1-5; the D gene is possibly TRBD1 (6 bases). CDR3 size: 16 residues. Trimming pared 3 bases from V and 7 bases from J, leaving 22 bases between. Germline V CDR1 and CDR2: DFQATT, SNEGSKA (reference sequence). The DNA of the CDR3 is TGCAGTGCTAGGGCCACCGCAGGGGTCTCGAAGCAGCCCCAGCATTTT. Its translation: CSARATAGVSKQPQHF.

V and J are TRBV7-9 and TRBJ2-3, with D possibly being TRBD1 (6 bases). This CDR3 has 15 residues. The germline V and J ends were trimmed by 2 bases and 4 bases, with 13 bases remaining between them. Germline V lookup: CDR1 SEHNR, CDR2 FQNEAQ (reference sequence). The CDR3, as DNA: TGTGCCAGCAGCTTAAGGGGGTGGATAGCAGATACGCAGTATTTT. Its translation: CASSLRGWIADTQYF. Full variable domain (remainder filled in from reference TRBV7-9 and TRBJ2-3): DTGVSQNPRHKITKRGQNVTFRCDPISEHNRLYWYRQTLGQGPEFLTYFQNEAQLEKSRLLSDRFSAERPKGSFSTLEIQRTEQGDSAMYLCASSLRGWIADTQYFGPGTRLTVL.

This clonotype was seen ten or more times. This chain joins TRBV28 and TRBJ2-1, with TRBD2 matching 7 bases. CDR3 length: 16 residues. Looked up from germline, CDR1 is MDHEN and CDR2 is SYDVKM. V lost 4 bases to trimming and J lost 9 bases; unmatched junction nucleotides: 15. Here the CDR3 DNA reads TGTGCCAGCAGTTCCCCCTGGGGGGGGGAGGGCTTTGAGCAGTTCTTC. It encodes CASSSPWGGEGFEQFF.

With regard to this clonotype: This may be a read error: a much more frequent sequence differs by one nucleotide. The CDR3 coding sequence is TGTGCCAGCAGCCTATTCACAGATCCCGACGAGCAGTACTTC. Encoded protein: CASSLFTDPDEQYF. The chain has TRBV7-8 and TRBJ2-7; D unclear. The CDR3 sequence is 14 residues long. Trimming took off 5 bases at V and 5 bases at J, with 16 bases between the two ends. Looked up from germline, CDR1 is SGHVS and CDR2 is FQNEAQ.

There are a few counts of this clonotype. The rearrangement joins TRBV12-3 or TRBV12-4 to TRBJ2-3; no clear D. The V end was cut by 3 bases, the J end by 4 bases, with 11 bases between. The CDR3 is made up of 14 amino acids. In DNA, the CDR3 is TGTGCCAGCAGTTTGAGCCCAGGTGCAGATACGCAGTATTTT. Its protein product is CASSLSPGADTQYF.

This clonotype was picked up a small number of times. The chain links TRBV9 to TRBJ2-1, with D uncertain. V shed 4 bases and J shed 9 bases, with 11 bases lying between them. Looked up from germline, CDR1 is SGDLS and CDR2 is YYNGEE. The CDR3 contains 12 residues. The CDR3 DNA sequence: TGTGCCAGCAGCTCGCGGAGTGGTGAGCAGTTCTTC. Protein product: CASSSRSGEQFF. Full variable domain (remainder filled in from reference TRBV9 and TRBJ2-1): DSGVTQTPKHLITATGQRVTLRCSPRSGDLSVYWYQQSLDQGLQFLIQYYNGEERAKGNILERFSAQQFPDLHSELNLSSLELGDSALYFCASSSRSGEQFFGPGTRLTVL.

To note about this clonotype: Being one base from a much bigger clone, this may be a read error. The chain is built from TRBV20-1 and TRBJ1-6, with a weak D call TRBD1 (6 bases). The CDR3 contains 13 residues. The V gene lost 6 bases and the J gene lost 10 bases, with 16 bases spanning the gap. Germline-derived CDR1 and CDR2 are DFQATT and SNEGSKA (reference sequence). The CDR3 DNA follows: TGCAGTGCGACCTACAGGGTTCGGTCACCCCTCCACTTT. The encoded protein is CSATYRVRSPLHF.

The rearrangement joins TRBV7-2 to TRBJ2-3, with D possibly TRBD2 on 6 matching bases. This CDR3 region has 18 residues. Trimming stripped 5 bases from V and 2 bases from J, with 23 bases between. Germline assignment: CDR1 SGHTA and CDR2 FQGNSA. CDR3 bases: TGTGCCAGCAGCATCCCCCGAAGGGGAGGCGGCTACACAGATACGCAGTATTTT. Protein product: CASSIPRRGGGYTDTQYF. The whole variable domain, filled in from reference TRBV7-2 and TRBJ2-3, reads GAGVSQSPSNKVTEKGKDVELRCDPISGHTALYWYRQSLGQGLEFLIYFQGNSAPDKSGLPSDRFSAERTGGSVSTLTIQRTQQEDSAVYLCASSIPRRGGGYTDTQYFGPGTRLTVL.

There are many counts of this clonotype. This chain uses TRBV20-1 with TRBJ2-3; TRBD1 matches 9 bases. The length of the CDR3 is 15 residues. Losses at the gene ends were 5 bases for V and 4 bases for J; bases not matched to a gene: 10. Germline values: CDR1 DFQATT, CDR2 SNEGSKA (reference sequence). CDR3 coding DNA: TGCAGTGCTCCGCCGGGACAGGGACTGTCAGATACGCAGTATTTT. Translation gives CSAPPGQGLSDTQYF.

The chain joins TRBV4-1 to TRBJ2-6, with TRBD1 matching 8 bases. With 4 bases clipped from V and 0 bases from J, the junction kept 8 bases outside the gene matches. The V gene's germline CDR1 is MGHRA and CDR2 YSYEKL. There are 18 residues in the CDR3. The CDR3 region is CASSPLDRVYSGANVLTF. Written as DNA, the CDR3 is TGCGCCAGCAGCCCTCTGGACAGGGTATACTCTGGGGCCAACGTCCTGACTTTC.

This rearrangement joins TRBV29-1 to TRBJ1-2; D gene unclear. The CDR3 loop spans 14 amino acids. V was pared by 0 bases and J by 4 bases, with 12 bases between. The V gene's germline CDR1 is SQVTM and CDR2 ANQGSEA. The CDR3 nucleotides read TGCAGCGTTGAAGATCCCTCTATCCCCTATGGCTACACCTTC. Translating it yields CSVEDPSIPYGYTF.

This clonotype has a single count. Just one base apart from a much larger clone, this may be a read error. The chain combines TRBV24-1 with TRBJ2-7; D not resolved. Near its end, the DNA agrees better with TRBJ2-5, so the J call may be wrong. The CDR3 extends over 13 amino acids. Germline V lookup: CDR1 KGHDR, CDR2 SFDVKD. In nucleotides, the CDR3 is TGTGTCACCAGTAGGCCGGAGAAAGAGACCCAGTACTTC. It yields the protein CVTSRPEKETQYF.

This clonotype was found a few times. The chain couples TRBV24-1 to TRBJ2-3; maybe TRBD1 (5 bases). This CDR3 has 16 residues. The V gene lost 0 bases and the J gene lost 4 bases, with 13 bases spanning the gap. The germline V gene encodes CDR1 KGHDR and CDR2 SFDVKD. CDR3 sequence (DNA): TGTGCCACCAGTGATTTGGGCCAGGGAAACTCAGATACGCAGTATTTT. Translated, it gives CATSDLGQGNSDTQYF.

Ten or more counts support this clonotype. The chain joins TRBV24-1 to TRBJ1-2; unclear D gene. Trimming removed 3 bases at V and 1 base at J, with 14 bases between. The CDR3 extends over 16 amino acids. CDR1 and CDR2 from the germline V gene are KGHDR and SFDVKD. The CDR3, as DNA: TGTGCCACCAGTGATGCCAATGCCGTGGATAACTATGGCTACACCTTC. As protein: CATSDANAVDNYGYTF.

The V call is TRBV29-1, the J call TRBJ1-1; D perhaps matches TRBD1 (6 bases). Looked up from germline, CDR1 is SQVTM and CDR2 is ANQGSEA. Trimming removed 6 bases at V and 1 base at J, with 9 bases between. The CDR3 extends over 12 amino acids. CDR3 loop: CSVGGQNTEAFF. For the CDR3, the DNA is TGCAGCGTGGGGGGACAGAACACTGAAGCTTTCTTT. Drawing the rest from reference TRBV29-1 and TRBJ1-1, the complete variable domain is SAVISQKPSRDICQRGTSLTIQCQVDSQVTMMFWYRQQPGQSLTLIATANQGSEATYESGFVIDKFPISRPNLTFSTLTVSNMSPEDSSIYLCSVGGQNTEAFFGQGTRLTVV.

V is TRBV10-3 and J is TRBJ1-2; D uncertain. The germline V and J ends were trimmed by 6 bases and 2 bases, with 19 bases remaining between them. Germline V CDR1 and CDR2: ENHRY, SYGVKD. The CDR3 runs 16 residues. CDR3 region: CAISETRHPLNYGYTF. In DNA, the CDR3 is TGTGCCATCAGCGAAACAAGACACCCTCTGAACTATGGCTACACCTTC.

This clonotype was recorded many times. The chain links TRBV27 to TRBJ1-1, with D tentatively TRBD1 (5 bases). With 2 bases removed from V and 4 bases from J, the gap between germline ends came to 8 bases. Germline V gives CDR1 MNHEY, CDR2 SMNVEV (reference sequence). The CDR3 is 13 amino acids. This CDR3 reads CASSLPGGTEAFF. The CDR3 DNA reads TGTGCCAGCAGTTTACCGGGGGGCACTGAAGCTTTCTTT.

The gene calls are TRBV7-2 and TRBJ2-2; 8 nucleotides agree with TRBD1. The ends lost 4 bases at V and 5 bases at J; junction bases unmatched: 9. The CDR3 loop spans 16 amino acids. Germline values: CDR1 SGHTA, CDR2 FQGNSA. CDR3 protein: CASSSLRTGGTGELFF. The CDR3 bases are TGTGCCAGCAGCTCCCTACGTACAGGGGGGACCGGGGAGCTGTTTTTT.

In this sample, this clonotype turned up many times. The rearrangement uses TRBV10-3 and TRBJ2-7; the match to TRBD2 covers 12 bases. The V segment lost 6 bases and the J segment 5 bases; nucleotides outside the gene matches: 5. Germline V lookup: CDR1 ENHRY, CDR2 SYGVKD. This CDR3 is 14 amino acids long. The CDR3 protein is CAIRTSGSTHEQYF. The CDR3 bases are TGTGCCATCAGGACTAGCGGGAGTACCCACGAGCAGTACTTC.

This clonotype was counted at least ten times. This chain links TRBV10-3 with TRBJ2-3; no reliable D call. Trimming cost V 3 bases and J 2 bases, with 3 bases left between them. The CDR3 extends over 12 amino acids. Germline V lookup: CDR1 ENHRY, CDR2 SYGVKD. The CDR3 sequence: CAISETTDTQYF. In nucleotides, the CDR3 is TGTGCCATCAGTGAAACCACAGATACGCAGTATTTT.

This clonotype was counted only a few times. The gene calls are TRBV29-1 and TRBJ2-7, with D tentatively TRBD1 (5 bases). Germline V gene data show CDR1 as SQVTM and CDR2 as ANQGSEA. With 3 bases removed from V and 0 bases from J, the gap between germline ends came to 6 bases. The CDR3 contains 12 residues. CDR3 in amino acids: CSVEDTSYEQYF. The CDR3 bases are TGCAGCGTTGAGGACACCTCCTACGAGCAGTACTTC.

Regarding this clonotype: Given a much more abundant clone one base away, this may be a read error. This chain uses TRBV7-2 with TRBJ2-1, with D uncertain. Deletions cut 9 bases from V and 13 bases from J, with 19 bases between. Germline values: CDR1 SGHTA, CDR2 FQGNSA. The CDR3 spans 12 residues. The CDR3 region has the DNA TGTGCCAGTAGTGTTGGCAAAGAGACCCAGTTCTTC. This translates into CASSVGKETQFF.

The chain uses TRBV20-1 and TRBJ2-7, with 8 bases lining up with TRBD2. CDR1 and CDR2 (germline): DFQATT, SNEGSKA (reference sequence). V shed 5 bases and J 5 bases; nucleotides not matched to a gene: 8. The CDR3 consists of 13 residues. CDR3 coding DNA: TGCAGTGCTGCAGAGGCGGGAGGCCACGAGCAGTACTTC. Translating gives CSAAEAGGHEQYF.

This clonotype was seen a handful of times. V usage is TRBV6-2 or TRBV6-3 and J usage is TRBJ2-3; D gene ambiguous. Trimming took off 2 bases at V and 2 bases at J, with 8 bases between the two ends. CDR1 is MNHEY, CDR2 SVGEGT, per germline. The CDR3 runs 14 residues. CDR3 in DNA: TGTGCCAGCAGTTACCCCGACTCCACAGATACGCAGTATTTT. This gives the protein CASSYPDSTDTQYF.